The clone carrying this TCR beta chain was observed a few times. The sample is drawn from a study of a mutant IDH1 vaccine in newly diagnosed glioma. About the study: Treated patients, averaging around 40 years, were about 62% male and roughly 38% female.

This CDR3 spans 15 amino acids. Trimming left V 0 bases short and J 9 bases short, with 12 bases between. Germline-derived CDR1 and CDR2 are MNHEY and SVGAGI. Time point given: baseline, week 1 (first vaccination visit). As to treatment: pre-vaccination baseline after standard-of-care therapy. New WHO grade 3 or 4 astrocytomas that were IDH1-mutant and ATRX-lost had been found in donors. Using immunoSEQ multiplex PCR, the repertoire was profiled, and TCRdb retains in-frame clones only, with some absent. The table lists about 66,000 clones, 86% of them singletons. This chain links TRBV6-5 with TRBJ1-6; D is possibly TRBD1 (6 bases). The TCR originated in a man under 40 with glioma. The material was PBMCs, obtained from a glioma patient treated with radiotherapy, temozolomide or both. The CDR3 DNA is TGTGCCAGCAGTTACTCCCAGGAGGGGGGTTCACCCCTCCACTTT. Translation gives CASSYSQEGGSPLHF.